Only a few counts were recorded for the clone carrying this T cell receptor (beta chain). Antigen specificity is unknown. These data originate in a study of T-cell memory formation after mild COVID-19. One entry per CDR3 protein results from TCRdb running MiXCR on the 5' RACE reads. The data contain under 250,000 distinct CDR3 sequences, 15% of them singletons. V lost 8 bases, J lost 4 bases, and 8 bases lay in between. The CDR3 is 11 amino acids. General study findings and limits: Pre-infection memory showed some responding clones, and this suggested that cross-reactive memory joined. Among CD4+ contracting clones, most were CM and EM, and CD8+ ones EMRA. Confirmation was lacking for SARS-CoV-2 specificity of second-wave clones that peaked on day 37.

The specimen sequenced was PBMCs or a T cell subset sorted from them (not recorded which). This TCR derives from an adult woman who had mild COVID-19 (a few samples of this study predate the infection). Cell type and time point are not known. This rearrangement joins TRBV12-3 or TRBV12-4 to TRBJ2-5; no definite D call. The CDR3 protein is CASGHGETQYF. CDR3 nucleotide sequence: TGTGCCAGCGGCCACGGAGAGACCCAGTACTTC.